This T cell receptor beta chain was obtained from a study of T cells in localized non-small cell lung cancer. The study's findings and limits: Adjacent uninvolved lung had the highest clonality, suggesting focused antigen responses. Owing to sequencing of a solitary tumor region, heterogeneity cannot be discounted. Out of the top 100 tumor clones, a median approximately 50 were seen in adjacent lung.

The CDR3 totals 14 residues. The germline V gene has CDR1 SGHKS and CDR2 YYEKEE (reference sequence). The V end was cut by 4 bases, the J end by 5 bases, with 15 bases between. TCRdb keeps only in-frame clones here, not all; method: immunoSEQ multiplex PCR. The sample lists about 34,000 clones, approximately 91% occurring once. Turning to this clone: The antigen is not known.

The J gene is TRBJ2-5, the V gene TRBV5-5; a weak D match, TRBD2 (5 bases). The TCR sequence derives from a woman aged 40-69 years with stage I lung adenocarcinoma. This material consisted of peripheral blood, taken before any cancer treatment. The CDR3, as DNA: TGTGCCAGCAGCCCCCCGGGAAGGGCGGAGACCCAGTACTTC. It translates to CASSPPGRAETQYF.